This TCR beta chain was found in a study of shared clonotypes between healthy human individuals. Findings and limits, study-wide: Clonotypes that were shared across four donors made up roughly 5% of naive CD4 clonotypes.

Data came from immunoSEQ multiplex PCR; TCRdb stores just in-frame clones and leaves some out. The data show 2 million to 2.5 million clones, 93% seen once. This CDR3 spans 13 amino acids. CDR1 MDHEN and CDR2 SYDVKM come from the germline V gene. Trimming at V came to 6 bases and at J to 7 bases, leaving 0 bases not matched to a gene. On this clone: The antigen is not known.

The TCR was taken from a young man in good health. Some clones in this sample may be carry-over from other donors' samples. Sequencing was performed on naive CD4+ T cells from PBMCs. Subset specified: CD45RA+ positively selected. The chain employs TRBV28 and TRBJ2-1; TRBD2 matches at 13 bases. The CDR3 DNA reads TGTGCCAGCAGGACTAGCGGGAGGAATGAGCAGTTCTTC. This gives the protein CASRTSGRNEQFF.